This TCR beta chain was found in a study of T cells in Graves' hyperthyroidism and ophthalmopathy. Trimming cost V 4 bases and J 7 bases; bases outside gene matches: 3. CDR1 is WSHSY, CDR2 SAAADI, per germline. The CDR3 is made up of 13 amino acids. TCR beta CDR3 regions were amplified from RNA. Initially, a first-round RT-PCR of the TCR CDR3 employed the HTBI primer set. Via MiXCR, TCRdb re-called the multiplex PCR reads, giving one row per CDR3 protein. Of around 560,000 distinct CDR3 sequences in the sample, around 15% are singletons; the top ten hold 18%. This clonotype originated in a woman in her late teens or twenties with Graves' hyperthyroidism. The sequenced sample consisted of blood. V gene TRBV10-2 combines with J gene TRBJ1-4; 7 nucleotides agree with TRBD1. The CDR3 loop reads CASSVDRVEKLFF. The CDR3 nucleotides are TGCGCCAGCAGTGTCGACAGGGTTGAAAAACTGTTTTTT.